Only one count was recorded for the clone carrying this T cell receptor (beta chain). Its antigen remains unknown. Measured with immunoSEQ multiplex PCR; TCRdb has only the in-frame clones, and not every one. The table lists about 63,000 clones, roughly 80% of them singletons. This sample was taken from a study of vaccination effects on CD4 cells after COVID-19. As for the study in general: Two-dose BNT162b2 or mRNA-1273 vaccination was given to participants. General study findings and limits: Early post-infection timepoints were absent, and convalescent patients were few.

Peptide-pool stimulation followed by sequencing identified expanded antigen-specific CD4+ clonotypes in the ViraFEST assay. CD4+ T cells were isolated after around 10 days of culture. Vaccinated recipients, who were negative for nucleocapsid antibodies, had no history of SARS-CoV-2 infection. Around 2.1 million PBMC per well were cultured with 10 IU/ml IL-2 and 7.5 to 10 ug/ml peptides. The clonotype originates from a human donor who received a COVID-19 vaccine. The sample was CD4+ T cells from PBMCs cultured with HCoV-OC43 spike peptides, taken before COVID-19 vaccination. Subset in this sample: HCoV-OC43 spike overlapping peptide pool stimulation.

This CDR3 reads CASMETGRFGYGYTF. The CDR3 region has the DNA TGTGCCAGTATGGAGACAGGGCGTTTCGGCTATGGCTACACCTTC. This sequence joins TRBV19 and TRBJ1-2; 7 bases line up with TRBD1. The junction had 12 bases not matched to a gene; V was cut back by 7 bases and J by 4 bases. The CDR3 sequence is 15 residues long. The germline gives CDR1 LNHDA, CDR2 SQIVND (reference sequence).